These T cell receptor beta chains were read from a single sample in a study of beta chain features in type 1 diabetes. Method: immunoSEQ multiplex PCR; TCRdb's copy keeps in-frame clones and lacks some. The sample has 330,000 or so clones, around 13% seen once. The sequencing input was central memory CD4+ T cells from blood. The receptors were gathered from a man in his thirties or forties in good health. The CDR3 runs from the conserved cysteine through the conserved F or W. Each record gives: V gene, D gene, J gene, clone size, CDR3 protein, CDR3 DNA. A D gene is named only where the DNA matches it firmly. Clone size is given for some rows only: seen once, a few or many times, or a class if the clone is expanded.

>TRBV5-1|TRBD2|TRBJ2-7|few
CASSFGGIAEQYF
TGCGCCAGCAGCTTCGGGGGGATCGCCGAGCAGTACTTC
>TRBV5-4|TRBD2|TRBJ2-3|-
CASSLFLAGTDTQYF
TGTGCCAGCAGCTTGTTCCTAGCGGGCACAGATACGCAGTATTTT
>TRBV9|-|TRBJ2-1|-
CASSPRVSYNEQFF
TGTGCCAGCAGCCCCCGGGTATCCTACAATGAGCAGTTCTTC
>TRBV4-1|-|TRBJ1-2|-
CASSQAIRRPYGYTF
TGCGCCAGCAGCCAAGCGATCAGGAGACCCTATGGCTACACCTTC
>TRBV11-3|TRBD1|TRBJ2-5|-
CASSGGQGGETQYF
TGTGCCAGCAGCGGGGGACAGGGAGGGGAGACCCAGTACTTC
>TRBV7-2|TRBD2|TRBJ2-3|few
CASSQRLAEADMQYF
TGTGCCAGCAGCCAAAGACTAGCGGAGGCAGATATGCAGTATTTT
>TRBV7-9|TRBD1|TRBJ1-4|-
CASSRQGPNEKLFF
TGTGCCAGCAGCCGACAGGGTCCTAATGAAAAACTGTTTTTT
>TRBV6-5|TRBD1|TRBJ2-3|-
CASSYAWTGSTDTQYF
TGTGCCAGCAGTTACGCTTGGACAGGCTCAACAGATACGCAGTATTTT
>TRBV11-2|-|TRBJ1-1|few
CASSLGSGAPAFF
TGTGCCAGCAGCTTAGGTTCGGGGGCCCCAGCTTTCTTT
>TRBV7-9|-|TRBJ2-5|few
CASSLLVETQYF
TGTGCCAGCAGCTTATTAGTTGAGACCCAGTACTTC
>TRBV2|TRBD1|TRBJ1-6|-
CASSATGGARGRPLHF
TGTGCCAGCAGTGCCACAGGGGGCGCACGGGGGAGGCCCCTCCACTTT
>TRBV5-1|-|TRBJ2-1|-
CASSLAGRVNEQFF
TGCGCCAGCAGCTTGGCGGGGCGCGTCAATGAGCAGTTCTTC
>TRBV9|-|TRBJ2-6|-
CASSVGSPGSGANVLTF
TGTGCCAGCAGCGTTGGGTCTCCGGGGTCTGGGGCCAACGTCCTGACTTTC
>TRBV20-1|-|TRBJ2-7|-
CSANRDYEQYF
TGCAGTGCGAATCGAGACTACGAGCAGTACTTC
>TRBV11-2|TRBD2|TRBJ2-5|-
CASSLDLSSGEETQYF
TGTGCCAGCAGCTTAGACCTTTCGAGCGGGGAAGAGACCCAGTACTTC
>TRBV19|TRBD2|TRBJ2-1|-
CASRSSGGAYNEQFF
TGTGCCAGTAGATCTAGCGGGGGGGCCTACAATGAGCAGTTCTTC
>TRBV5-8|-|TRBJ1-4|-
CASSFKGGLNEKLFF
TGTGCCAGCAGCTTTAAGGGGGGCCTTAATGAAAAACTGTTTTTT
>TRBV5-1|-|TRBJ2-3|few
CASSPSHGSTDTQYF
TGCGCCAGCAGCCCTAGTCATGGCAGCACAGATACGCAGTATTTT
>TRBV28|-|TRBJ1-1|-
CASSPGYAQAFF
TGTGCCAGCAGTCCAGGGTATGCCCAAGCTTTCTTT
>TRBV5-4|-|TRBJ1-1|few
CASSPRVSNTEAFF
TGTGCCAGCAGCCCCCGGGTATCGAACACTGAAGCTTTCTTT
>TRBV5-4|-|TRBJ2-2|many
CASNDRDTGELFF
TGTGCCAGCAATGATCGAGACACCGGGGAGCTGTTTTTT
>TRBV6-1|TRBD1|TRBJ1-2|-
CASSLGTGGPIYTF
TGTGCCAGCTCTCTCGGGACAGGGGGCCCCATCTACACCTTC
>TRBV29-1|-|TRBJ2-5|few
CSVEDLRIAETQYF
TGCAGCGTTGAAGATTTGAGGATAGCGGAGACCCAGTACTTC
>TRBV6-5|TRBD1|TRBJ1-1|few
CASSYSGQGNTEAFF
TGTGCCAGCAGTTACTCGGGACAGGGGAACACTGAAGCTTTCTTT
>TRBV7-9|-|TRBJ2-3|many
CASSPRGPDTQYF
TGTGCCAGCAGCCCCCGGGGCCCAGATACGCAGTATTTT
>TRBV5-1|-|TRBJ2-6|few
CASSLGAGANVLTF
TGCGCCAGCAGCTTGGGGGCTGGGGCCAACGTCCTGACTTTC
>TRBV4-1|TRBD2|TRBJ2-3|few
CASSQGGATSGDTQYF
TGCGCCAGCAGCCAAGGGGGGGCGACTAGCGGGGATACGCAGTATTTT
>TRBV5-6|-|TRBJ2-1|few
CASSLDRVNEQFF
TGTGCCAGCAGCTTGGACAGGGTAAATGAGCAGTTCTTC
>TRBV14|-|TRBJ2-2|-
CASSQIQGIRATGELFF
TGTGCCAGCAGCCAGATTCAGGGTATTCGGGCGACCGGGGAGCTGTTTTTT
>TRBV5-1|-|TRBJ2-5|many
CASSLVGETQYF
TGCGCCAGCAGCTTGGTTGGGGAGACCCAGTACTTC
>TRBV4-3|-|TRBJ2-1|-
CASSRARDWYNEQFF
TGCGCCAGCAGCCGGGCCCGGGACTGGTACAATGAGCAGTTCTTC
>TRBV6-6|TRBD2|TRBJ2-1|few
CASSYSRGSYNEQFF
TGTGCCAGCAGTTACTCGCGGGGGAGCTACAATGAGCAGTTCTTC
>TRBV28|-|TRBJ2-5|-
CASRAQGETQYF
TGTGCCAGCAGGGCTCAGGGAGAGACCCAGTACTTC
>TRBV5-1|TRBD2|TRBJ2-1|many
CASSEGGGIYNEQFF
TGCGCCAGCTCGGAGGGCGGGGGAATATACAATGAGCAGTTCTTC
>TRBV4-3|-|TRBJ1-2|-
CASSQDLTDGYTF
TGCGCCAGCAGCCAAGATTTGACAGATGGCTACACCTTC
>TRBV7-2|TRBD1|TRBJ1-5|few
CASSLTGGAGQPQHF
TGTGCCAGCAGCCTCACAGGGGGCGCGGGGCAGCCCCAGCATTTT
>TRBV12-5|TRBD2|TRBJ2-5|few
CASGHGTSGPGTQYF
TGTGCTAGTGGCCACGGGACTAGCGGGCCAGGGACCCAGTACTTC
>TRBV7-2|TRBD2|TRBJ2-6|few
CASSSSGGSGANVLTF
TGTGCCAGCAGCTCATCGGGGGGATCTGGGGCCAACGTCCTGACTTTC
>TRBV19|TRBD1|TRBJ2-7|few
CASSRDSYEQYF
TGTGCCAGTAGTAGGGACAGCTACGAGCAGTACTTC
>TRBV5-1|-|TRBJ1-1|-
CARSVVGGNTEAFF
TGCGCCCGCAGCGTTGTGGGGGGGAACACTGAAGCTTTCTTT
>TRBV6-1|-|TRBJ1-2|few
CASSEVLGGPGRGYTF
TGTGCCAGCAGTGAAGTCCTGGGTGGCCCTGGCCGGGGCTACACCTTC
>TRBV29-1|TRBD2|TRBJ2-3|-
CSVDSGSTDTQYF
TGCAGCGTTGATAGCGGGAGCACAGATACGCAGTATTTT
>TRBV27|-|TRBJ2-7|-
CASSLKGYSYEQYF
TGTGCCAGCAGTTTAAAAGGCTACTCCTACGAGCAGTACTTC